Following are 22 T cell receptor beta chains from one sample sequenced in a study of blood T cell repertoires in COVID-19. Sequenced by immunoSEQ multiplex PCR; TCRdb stores in-frame clones only, minus some. The table records 55,000 to 85,000 clones, more than 75% of them present only once. Sequenced input: peripheral blood. These TCRs come from a woman in her seventies with acute or convalescent COVID-19.

This chain links TRBV5-8 with TRBJ2-7; a possible D gene is TRBD1 (6 bases). CDR3 length: 13 amino acids. The V and J ends lost 2 bases and 2 bases respectively, with 8 bases between them. In germline, CDR1 is SGHTS, CDR2 YDEGEE. The CDR3 nucleotides read TGTGCCAGCAGCTTCCAGGGGACCTACGAGCAGTACTTC. It yields the protein CASSFQGTYEQYF.

The rearrangement joins TRBV13 to TRBJ2-1; 11 bases are a match to TRBD2. CDR1 and CDR2 from the germline V gene are PRHDT and FYEKMQ (reference sequence). This CDR3 has 18 amino acids. Trimming removed 5 bases from V and 8 bases from J; junction bases left unmatched: 17. CDR3 DNA: TGTGCCAGCAGCGGCCGGCTAGCGGGGGGCCCTATGAACCATGAGCAGTTCTTC. Translating gives CASSGRLAGGPMNHEQFF.

This clone was picked up one time. V and J are TRBV3-1 (or the pseudogene TRBV3-2) and TRBJ1-6; D gene ambiguous. In germline, CDR1 is LGHDT, CDR2 YNNKEL (reference sequence). The length of the CDR3 is 15 residues. The V end lost 2 bases, the J end lost 0 bases, and 5 bases lay between the germline ends. CDR3 amino acids: CASSQTSSYNSPLHF. DNA of the CDR3: TGTGCCAGCAGCCAAACGAGCTCCTATAATTCACCCCTCCACTTT.

The V and J genes are TRBV4-1 and TRBJ2-7, with D possibly being TRBD2 (5 bases). This CDR3 comprises 15 residues. V was shortened by 8 bases and J by 0 bases, with 17 bases between the two germline ends. In germline, CDR1 is MGHRA, CDR2 YSYEKL. CDR3 sequence: CASAIQTGISYEQYF. As DNA, the CDR3 is TGCGCCAGCGCCATCCAAACGGGAATCTCCTACGAGCAGTACTTC.

The chain couples TRBV28 to TRBJ1-2; 7 bases line up with TRBD1. Germline CDR1 and CDR2: MDHEN and SYDVKM. V trimming: 8 bases; J trimming: 2 bases; junction bases outside the gene matches: 5. This CDR3 is 13 amino acids long. The CDR3, as DNA: TGTGCCAGCGCCGAGACAGGGAACTATGGCTACACCTTC. Translating gives CASAETGNYGYTF.

This rearrangement joins TRBV5-1 to TRBJ2-2; weak D call: TRBD1 (7 bases). The CDR3 spans 16 residues. Germline CDR1 SGHRS, CDR2 YFSETQ. V was trimmed by 5 bases and J by 0 bases, leaving 14 bases between them. In nucleotides, the CDR3 is TGCGCCAGCAGAGGAGGGGGCGGGTCGAACACCGGGGAGCTGTTTTTT. This sequence encodes CASRGGGGSNTGELFF.

This chain joins TRBV4-3 and TRBJ1-3; D gene uncertain. CDR3 length equals 13 residues. The germline CDR1 and CDR2 sequences are LGHNA and YSLEER. V lost 0 bases, J lost 9 bases, and 9 bases lay in between. In nucleotides, the CDR3 is TGCGCCAGCAGCCAAGATTTCGGTGGCACCATATATTTT. This translates into CASSQDFGGTIYF.

The chain links TRBV19 to TRBJ1-1; 11 nucleotides agree with TRBD1. Losses at the gene ends were 1 base for V and 4 bases for J; bases not matched to a gene: 8. Germline V CDR1 and CDR2: LNHDA, SQIVND (reference sequence). The CDR3 length is 17 residues. The CDR3 is CASSIVGQGALSTEAFF. In DNA form, the CDR3 reads TGTGCCAGTAGTATAGTCGGACAGGGGGCTTTGAGCACTGAAGCTTTCTTT.

V is TRBV6-5 and J is TRBJ1-3; 7 nucleotides agree with TRBD1. The CDR3 runs to 14 residues. Germline V lookup: CDR1 MNHEY, CDR2 SVGAGI. V lost 10 bases and J lost 8; bases outside the gene matches: 14. CDR3 sequence: CATSRTGEGDTIYF. The CDR3 DNA is TGTGCCACTTCCCGGACAGGAGAAGGGGACACCATATATTTT.

Turning to this clone: The junction does not match germline at one end; this may be a read error. V gene TRBV11-2 combines with J gene TRBJ1-5, with D possibly TRBD1 on 5 matching bases. Per germline, CDR1 SGHAT and CDR2 FQNNGV. The CDR3 contains 14 residues. CDR3 coding DNA: TGTGCCAGCAGTGTGGACATCACCAATCAACCCCAGCATTTT. It codes for CASSVDITNQPQHF.

The rearrangement joins TRBV29-1 to TRBJ2-5; 11 bases align to TRBD1. This CDR3 is built from 12 residues. CDR1 and CDR2 (germline): SQVTM, ANQGSEA. V lost 7 bases to trimming and J lost 10 bases; unmatched junction nucleotides: 8. The CDR3 loop is CSAWTGGDVQYF. The CDR3 DNA follows: TGCAGCGCTTGGACAGGGGGCGACGTCCAGTACTTC.

The chain links TRBV10-2 to TRBJ1-1; TRBD1 agrees at 7 bases. Germline V gene lookup returns CDR1 WSHSY and CDR2 SAAADI. The V gene end was trimmed by 6 bases and the J gene end by 1 base; junction bases not matched to a gene: 2. CDR3 size: 13 residues. Here the CDR3 DNA reads TGCGCCAGCAGGGGACAGAGGAACACTGAAGCTTTCTTT. It specifies CASRGQRNTEAFF.

The chain links TRBV5-1 to TRBJ2-1; 13 bases align to TRBD2. The germline V gene encodes CDR1 SGHRS and CDR2 YFSETQ. V lost 4 bases and J lost 8; bases outside the gene matches: 6. The CDR3 totals 15 residues. The DNA for the CDR3 is TGCGCCAGCAGCCAACTAGCGGGGGGGCATGATGAGCAGTTCTTC. Translating gives CASSQLAGGHDEQFF.

V is TRBV18 and J is TRBJ1-1; maybe TRBD1 (6 bases). Trimming pared 2 bases from V and 1 base from J, leaving 11 bases between. Germline assignment: CDR1 KGHSH and CDR2 LQKENI. The CDR3 has 15 residues. CDR3 nucleotide sequence: TGTGCCAGCTCACCATACAGGGTGGGGAACACTGAAGCTTTCTTT. It translates to CASSPYRVGNTEAFF.

J is TRBJ1-1 and V is TRBV11-2; 8 bases line up with TRBD1. The ends lost 0 bases at V and 4 bases at J; junction bases unmatched: 7. Germline CDR1 reads SGHAT; CDR2 reads FQNNGV. The CDR3 loop spans 16 amino acids. Here the CDR3 reads CASSLEQGVFGTEAFF. The CDR3 region has the DNA TGTGCCAGCAGCTTAGAACAGGGGGTCTTTGGCACTGAAGCTTTCTTT.

This clone was picked up a small number of times. The chain carries TRBV15 and TRBJ2-2, with 7 bases lining up with TRBD1. This CDR3 has 17 residues. J lost 3 bases, V lost 1 base, and 8 bases had no gene match. From germline, CDR1 is LNHNV and CDR2 YYDKDF (reference sequence). The CDR3 DNA sequence: TGTGCCACCAGCAGAGGTGCGACAGGGCAGTACACCGGGGAGCTGTTTTTT. Protein product: CATSRGATGQYTGELFF.

This clone appeared a few times. The J gene is TRBJ2-3, the V gene TRBV4-3; TRBD1 might be the D (7 bases). V lost 4 bases and J 4 bases, leaving 18 bases between the germline ends. CDR3 length: 16 amino acids. Per germline, CDR1 LGHNA and CDR2 YSLEER. In DNA form, the CDR3 reads TGCGCCAGCAGCCCCGACAGGGACTTGAGTTCAGATACGCAGTATTTT. Its translation is CASSPDRDLSSDTQYF.

The V call is TRBV27, the J call TRBJ2-2, with TRBD1 identical over 12 bases. The CDR3 covers 17 residues. J was trimmed by 7 bases and V by 4 bases; bases with no gene match: 10. Germline V gene lookup returns CDR1 MNHEY and CDR2 SMNVEV (reference sequence). The chain's CDR3 is CASSWGSGQGAGGELFF. The DNA of the CDR3 is TGTGCCAGCAGTTGGGGCTCGGGACAGGGGGCGGGCGGGGAGCTGTTTTTT.

The table lists this clone with a count of one. V and J are TRBV5-1 and TRBJ1-1; a weak D match, TRBD1 (5 bases). The CDR3 runs 13 residues. Between the trimmed V and J ends, which lost 2 bases and 2 bases, there was a span of 7 bases. Per the germline V gene, CDR1 is SGHRS and CDR2 is YFSETQ. CDR3 DNA sequence: TGCGCCAGCAGCTTTCAGGGTAACACTGAAGCTTTCTTT. Its translation: CASSFQGNTEAFF.

The genes are TRBV2 and TRBJ1-2; D is unresolved. Germline V gene lookup returns CDR1 SNHLY and CDR2 FYNNEI. This CDR3 is 11 amino acids long. The V end lost 7 bases, the J end lost 3 bases, and 6 bases lay between the germline ends. This CDR3 is CASTPDYGYTF. The DNA of the CDR3 is TGTGCCAGCACCCCAGACTATGGCTACACCTTC.

This clone turned up a few times. The chain uses TRBV5-5 and TRBJ1-6; D remains ambiguous. From germline, CDR1 is SGHKS and CDR2 YYEKEE (reference sequence). CDR3 size: 16 residues. Deletions cut 4 bases from V and 10 bases from J, with 21 bases between. For the CDR3, the DNA is TGTGCCAGCAGCCAGGAGGCGGCCAGGAAGGACTCACCCCTCCACTTT. Amino acids: CASSQEAARKDSPLHF.

This clone was observed a few times. The chain recombines TRBV3-1 (or the pseudogene TRBV3-2) with TRBJ2-5; TRBD2 aligns across 7 bases. The CDR3 totals 16 residues. V was clipped by 4 bases and J by 7 bases; unmatched bases: 15. Germline assignment: CDR1 LGHDT and CDR2 YNNKEL (reference sequence). Written as DNA, the CDR3 is TGTGCCAGCAGCCGCGTTGGGGGGGGGTTGTTTGGGACCCAGTACTTC. It is translated as CASSRVGGGLFGTQYF.